This TCR beta chain was sequenced in a study of graft-versus-host responses after intestinal transplantation. About the study: Following induction with anti-thymocyte globulin, all recipients were given tacrolimus and steroids for about 3 years.

Method: immunoSEQ multiplex PCR; TCRdb's copy keeps in-frame clones and lacks some. The table has 85,000 to 100,000 clones, about 91% seen once. In its sample, this clone was seen once. Its antigen is still unknown. CDR3 size: 14 residues. Germline loops: CDR1 ENHRY, CDR2 SYGVKD. Deletions cut 2 bases from V and 4 bases from J, with 11 bases between. The rearrangement joins TRBV10-3 to TRBJ1-2; possible D gene TRBD1, 6 bases. Sequencing used unstimulated CD4+ T cells sorted from spleen or lymph node cells, obtained before transplant. This clonotype was sampled from a human donor who was the organ donor for an intestinal transplant. Here the CDR3 DNA reads TGTGCCATCAGTGAGATCAACAGGGTCTATGGCTACACCTTC. Encoded protein: CAISEINRVYGYTF.